These 32 T cell receptor beta chains share one sample of origin, sequenced in a study of cytomegalovirus exposure and HLA in healthy donors. 13 Jbeta primers and 60 Vbeta primers were used for the PCR. Produced via immunoSEQ multiplex PCR; TCRdb's table is partial and in-frame only. Of roughly 200,000 clones listed, over 65% are singletons. The sample consisted of PBMCs. These receptors were obtained from a woman aged 55-75 years in good health and CMV-seropositive.

J is TRBJ1-5 and V is TRBV27, with D perhaps TRBD1 (5 bases). This CDR3 spans 15 amino acids. With 3 bases removed from V and 2 bases from J, the gap between germline ends came to 11 bases. Germline V gene lookup returns CDR1 MNHEY and CDR2 SMNVEV (reference sequence). The CDR3 loop is CASSLGSTGNQPQHF. The DNA for the CDR3 is TGTGCCAGCAGTTTGGGTTCGACAGGCAATCAGCCCCAGCATTTT.

The V and J genes are TRBV30 and TRBJ2-7; the match to TRBD2 covers 7 bases. The CDR3 is 12 residues long. Germline CDR1 GTSNPN, CDR2 SVGIG (reference sequence). V gave up 4 bases and J gave up 5 bases; unmatched junction bases: 5. The CDR3: CAWTVAGDEQYF. For the CDR3, the DNA is TGTGCCTGGACGGTCGCGGGAGACGAGCAGTACTTC.

This CDR3 reads CASRGGRAGGNEQFF. The CDR3 bases are TGTGCCAGCAGAGGCGGGAGGGCCGGGGGAAATGAGCAGTTCTTC. V gene TRBV2 combines with J gene TRBJ2-1; TRBD2 aligns across 9 bases. The CDR3 loop spans 15 amino acids. Looked up from germline, CDR1 is SNHLY and CDR2 is FYNNEI. Trimming cost V 6 bases and J 7 bases; bases outside gene matches: 10.

CDR3 sequence (DNA): TGTGCCAGCAGCCCAGGACAGGGAACAGCCAAAAACATTCAGTACTTC. It encodes CASSPGQGTAKNIQYF. The chain has TRBV11-2 and TRBJ2-4, with TRBD1 matching over 8 bases. Germline V gene data show CDR1 as SGHAT and CDR2 as FQNNGV. The CDR3 extends over 16 amino acids. V shed 5 bases, J shed 0 bases, and the junction held 6 bases outside the gene matches.

This clone was recorded only once. The chain has TRBV7-2 and TRBJ1-5; 8 nucleotides align to TRBD1. The CDR3 contains 17 residues. J gave up 1 base and V 1 base, and 6 bases lay outside the gene matches. Germline CDR1 and CDR2: SGHTA and FQGNSA. CDR3 nucleotide sequence: TGTGCCAGCAGCTTAGGGCAGGGGGCTTGGAGCAATCAGCCCCAGCATTTT. As protein: CASSLGQGAWSNQPQHF.

The J gene is TRBJ2-1, the V gene TRBV29-1; 9 bases fit TRBD1. The CDR3 extends over 14 amino acids. The V gene's germline CDR1 is SQVTM and CDR2 ANQGSEA. V gave up 4 bases and J gave up 0 bases; unmatched junction bases: 1. In DNA, the CDR3 is TGCAGCGTTGTGACAGGGGGCTCCTACAATGAGCAGTTCTTC. This codes for CSVVTGGSYNEQFF.

This clone is a singleton in its sample. The gene calls are TRBV7-9 and TRBJ2-7; D uncertain. This CDR3 contains 14 residues. Germline V gene lookup returns CDR1 SEHNR and CDR2 FQNEAQ (reference sequence). Trimming removed 7 bases from V and 4 bases from J, with 17 bases in between. The CDR3, as DNA: TGTGCCAGCACCCCCGTTTCTATCCCTTACGAGCAGTACTTC. It encodes CASTPVSIPYEQYF.

This clone turned up a few times. The gene calls are TRBV5-1 and TRBJ1-4; 8 bases map to TRBD1. V was pared by 7 bases and J by 7 bases, with 15 bases of the junction left unmatched. This CDR3 region has 16 residues. Germline V gene data show CDR1 as SGHRS and CDR2 as YFSETQ. The DNA of the CDR3 is TGCGCCAGCGGTCCCGCACCAGGGGGCGTGGGTGAAAAACTGTTTTTT. This codes for CASGPAPGGVGEKLFF.

The rearrangement links TRBV18 to TRBJ1-1; 10 bases align to TRBD1. The CDR3 runs 15 residues. V trimming: 5 bases; J trimming: 1 base; junction bases outside the gene matches: 4. The V gene's germline CDR1 is KGHSH and CDR2 LQKENI. The CDR3 DNA follows: TGTGCCAGCTCAGGAAGGACAGGGGGGAACACTGAAGCTTTCTTT. It codes for CASSGRTGGNTEAFF.

The chain couples TRBV5-1 to TRBJ2-3, with 13 bases lining up with TRBD2. Germline trimming cut 4 bases from V and 1 base from J; bases unmatched to any gene: 3. The germline CDR1 and CDR2 sequences are SGHRS and YFSETQ. The CDR3 consists of 16 residues. As DNA, the CDR3 is TGCGCCAGCAGCGTAGGACTAGCGGGGGGCACAGATACGCAGTATTTT. It is translated as CASSVGLAGGTDTQYF.

The CDR3 is CASSHRRGGEQFF. Written as DNA, the CDR3 is TGCGCCAGCAGCCACCGGCGGGGGGGTGAGCAGTTCTTC. This chain links TRBV4-3 with TRBJ2-1, with 9 bases matching TRBD2. This CDR3 is built from 13 residues. Losses at the gene ends were 3 bases for V and 9 bases for J; bases not matched to a gene: 3. The germline V gene encodes CDR1 LGHNA and CDR2 YSLEER.

The V and J genes are TRBV6-5 and TRBJ2-5; TRBD1 might be the D (5 bases). Germline values: CDR1 MNHEY, CDR2 SVGAGI. Trimming shortened V by 6 bases and J by 5 bases, and 16 bases separated the two germline ends. The CDR3 contains 14 residues. CDR3: CASSSAGHRETQYF. The DNA for the CDR3 is TGTGCCAGCAGCTCGGCCGGGCACAGGGAGACCCAGTACTTC.

The rearrangement links TRBV9 to TRBJ2-3; D unclear. Germline loops: CDR1 SGDLS, CDR2 YYNGEE. Trimming took 0 bases from V and 4 from J, leaving 9 bases between them. This CDR3 has 14 residues. The CDR3: CASSVAQSADTQYF. DNA of the CDR3: TGTGCCAGCAGCGTAGCCCAATCGGCAGATACGCAGTATTTT.

The chain joins TRBV5-4 to TRBJ2-3; 8 bases fit TRBD1. The CDR3 extends over 16 amino acids. V shed 2 bases and J 6 bases; nucleotides not matched to a gene: 11. Germline V gene data show CDR1 as SGHNT and CDR2 as YYREEE (reference sequence). CDR3 sequence (DNA): TGTGCCAGCAGCTTAGGGGGGTCAGGGGGCGCCGATACGCAGTATTTT. Translated: CASSLGGSGGADTQYF.

The chain links TRBV5-1 to TRBJ2-5, with a weak D call TRBD2 (6 bases). Per the germline V gene, CDR1 is SGHRS and CDR2 is YFSETQ. Trimming took 0 bases from V and 10 from J, leaving 22 bases between them. The CDR3 totals 16 residues. CDR3 in DNA: TGCGCCAGCAGCTTGGCCTCTAGCGCTTTTTCCGGTGACCAGTACTTC. This sequence encodes CASSLASSAFSGDQYF.

The CDR3 bases are TGTGCCAGTAGTATAGGGACACCGAGCTCTGGGGCCAACGTCCTGACTTTC. Protein product: CASSIGTPSSGANVLTF. The chain couples TRBV19 to TRBJ2-6; the D gene is possibly TRBD1 (5 bases). Deletions cut 1 base from V and 0 bases from J, with 10 bases between. The V gene's germline CDR1 is LNHDA and CDR2 SQIVND (reference sequence). The CDR3 extends over 17 amino acids.

The table lists this clone with a few counts. The V gene is TRBV5-5, the J gene TRBJ1-2; perhaps TRBD1 as D (5 bases). Germline CDR1 and CDR2: SGHKS and YYEKEE (reference sequence). The CDR3 extends over 14 amino acids. Trimming removed 0 bases from V and 8 bases from J, with 14 bases in between. The CDR3 DNA reads TGTGCCAGCAGCTTGGGGCAGGGACTAGACGGCTACACCTTC. It is translated as CASSLGQGLDGYTF.

V and J are TRBV7-9 and TRBJ1-3; TRBD1 agrees at 11 bases. This CDR3 contains 18 residues. Germline CDR1 SEHNR, CDR2 FQNEAQ (reference sequence). V lost 1 base and J lost 2; bases outside the gene matches: 7. CDR3 residues: CASSLDRDRGWTGNTIYF. Here the CDR3 DNA reads TGTGCCAGCAGCTTAGACCGGGACAGGGGGTGGACTGGAAACACCATATATTTT.

The rearrangement joins TRBV6-5 to TRBJ1-1; D is unresolved. The CDR3 covers 15 residues. The germline V gene encodes CDR1 MNHEY and CDR2 SVGAGI. The ends were cut back, 6 bases at V and 3 bases at J, with 17 bases in the middle. CDR3 region: CASSFTSSPYTEAFF. CDR3 coding DNA: TGTGCCAGCAGCTTTACTTCATCTCCGTACACTGAAGCTTTCTTT.

The chain joins TRBV11-2 to TRBJ2-1; 11 bases line up with TRBD2. This CDR3 contains 15 residues. J lost 3 bases, V lost 2 bases, and 0 bases had no gene match. The V gene's germline CDR1 is SGHAT and CDR2 FQNNGV. Here the CDR3 reads CASSLTSGSYNEQFF. For the CDR3, the DNA is TGTGCCAGCAGCTTAACTAGCGGGAGCTACAATGAGCAGTTCTTC.

The rearrangement links TRBV5-1 to TRBJ2-5, with 8 bases fitting TRBD2. Germline CDR1 reads SGHRS; CDR2 reads YFSETQ. The V gene end was trimmed by 1 base and the J gene end by 0 bases; junction bases not matched to a gene: 2. The CDR3 covers 15 residues. CDR3 sequence reads: CASSLTSGYQETQYF. The CDR3 DNA sequence: TGCGCCAGCAGCTTGACTAGCGGCTACCAAGAGACCCAGTACTTC.

The genes are TRBV2 and TRBJ1-5, with D possibly TRBD1 on 5 matching bases. Germline V lookup: CDR1 SNHLY, CDR2 FYNNEI. The CDR3 consists of 14 residues. V gave up 1 base and J gave up 9 bases, with 13 bases separating them. The CDR3 spells CASSEVGGGRPQHF. CDR3 in DNA: TGTGCCAGCAGTGAAGTCGGGGGGGGGAGGCCCCAGCATTTT.

V and J are TRBV7-2 and TRBJ1-1; 7 nucleotides line up with TRBD1. Germline CDR1 SGHTA, CDR2 FQGNSA. V lost 4 bases, J lost 4 bases, and 6 bases stayed unmatched. CDR3 length: 14 residues. The CDR3 spells CASSSYRGGTEAFF. CDR3 coding DNA: TGTGCCAGCAGCTCCTACAGGGGTGGCACTGAAGCTTTCTTT.

The DNA for the CDR3 is TGTGCCAGCAGCTGGCCGGGACAGGGGAACACTGAAGCTTTCTTT. Its translation is CASSWPGQGNTEAFF. V gene TRBV5-4 combines with J gene TRBJ1-1; TRBD1 matches at 9 bases. The V and J ends lost 3 bases and 1 base, in that order; junction bases with no gene match: 4. CDR3 length equals 15 residues. Germline assignment: CDR1 SGHNT and CDR2 YYREEE (reference sequence).

The chain links TRBV5-1 to TRBJ1-1; TRBD1 matches 7 bases. The germline gives CDR1 SGHRS, CDR2 YFSETQ. This CDR3 region has 13 residues. Trimming at V came to 0 bases and at J to 7 bases, leaving 3 bases not matched to a gene. CDR3 sequence: CASSLAPGGEAFF. The CDR3 DNA follows: TGCGCCAGCAGCTTGGCCCCAGGGGGTGAAGCTTTCTTT.

Comments on this clone: This CDR3 is also generated by other DNA sequences in the sample. The rearrangement links TRBV6-5 to TRBJ1-2; TRBD1 might be the D (5 bases). This CDR3 contains 15 residues. Germline V gene lookup returns CDR1 MNHEY and CDR2 SVGAGI. V was shortened by 2 bases and J by 0 bases, with 10 bases between the two germline ends. The CDR3 DNA reads TGTGCCAGCAGTTACGGCGACAGACCTAACTATGGCTACACCTTC. Residues: CASSYGDRPNYGYTF.

The rearrangement links TRBV10-2 to TRBJ1-2; 9 bases line up with TRBD1. Germline V gene data show CDR1 as WSHSY and CDR2 as SAAADI. V gave up 7 bases and J gave up 5 bases; unmatched junction bases: 5. The CDR3 spans 13 residues. In DNA form, the CDR3 reads TGCGCCAGCATGTCCGGGACAGGGTATGGCTACACCTTC. Translated: CASMSGTGYGYTF.

In nucleotides, the CDR3 is TGTGCCAGCTCGCCAACCGGGACAGGGGGGAATCAGCCCCAGCATTTT. It codes for CASSPTGTGGNQPQHF. The chain employs TRBV18 and TRBJ1-5; 11 bases are shared with TRBD1. CDR3 length: 16 amino acids. V gave up 6 bases and J gave up 4 bases; unmatched junction bases: 8. Germline V gene data show CDR1 as KGHSH and CDR2 as LQKENI.

The rearrangement joins TRBV7-6 to TRBJ2-1; 7 bases align to TRBD2. This CDR3 has 15 amino acids. Germline V lookup: CDR1 SGHVS, CDR2 FNYEAQ. V shed 6 bases and J 9 bases; nucleotides not matched to a gene: 14. CDR3 coding DNA: TGTGCCAGCAGTATCCGTGGACTAGAAAATAGTGAGCAGTTCTTC. This sequence encodes CASSIRGLENSEQFF.

V gene TRBV10-2 combines with J gene TRBJ2-7; TRBD2 agrees at 7 bases. There are 13 residues in the CDR3. Germline-derived CDR1 and CDR2 are WSHSY and SAAADI. V gave up 1 base and J gave up 7 bases; unmatched junction bases: 4. CDR3 residues: CASSEYGEGEQYF. In DNA form, the CDR3 reads TGCGCCAGCAGTGAGTACGGGGAGGGTGAGCAGTACTTC.

This chain uses TRBV19 with TRBJ1-2; no clear D. Per germline, CDR1 LNHDA and CDR2 SQIVND (reference sequence). The CDR3 is 14 amino acids. Trimming cost V 5 bases and J 0 bases, with 10 bases left between them. The CDR3 here is CASSSWQTNYGYTF. CDR3 in DNA: TGTGCCAGTAGTTCGTGGCAGACTAACTATGGCTACACCTTC.

As for this clone: The junction departs from the called germline gene at one end, perhaps through a read error. The rearrangement links TRBV9 to TRBJ2-6; the match to TRBD1 covers 10 bases. Germline CDR1 and CDR2: SGDLS and YYNGEE. This CDR3 is 18 amino acids long. CDR3 sequence (DNA): TGTGCCAGCAGTAATCCGACAGGGGGCGGTTCTGGGGTCAACGTCCTGACTTTC. Translating gives CASSNPTGGGSGVNVLTF.